This T cell receptor beta chain stems from a study of shared clonotypes between healthy human individuals. Study-wide findings and caveats: Only a few donors were included, so the genetic and exposure-history diversity represented was limited.

Subsets obtained from CD4+ cells comprised CD45RA+ naive and CD45RA-negative memory cells. A note on this clone: Its antigen is undetermined.

The length of the CDR3 is 15 residues. The V gene's germline CDR1 is MGHRA and CDR2 YSYEKL. Trimming at V came to 4 bases and at J to 5 bases, leaving 9 bases not matched to a gene. Each subset's genomic DNA was split evenly across several immunoSEQ plates. Produced via immunoSEQ multiplex PCR; TCRdb's table is partial and in-frame only. The sample includes under 1,900,000 clones, around 98.5% of them seen just once. Sequenced: naive CD4+ T cells sorted from blood. The subset here: CD45RA+ positively selected. This sequence was found in a man aged 25 to 40 in good health. The rearrangement joins TRBV4-1 to TRBJ2-7, with TRBD1 matching over 9 bases. The CDR3, as DNA: TGCGCCAGCAGCCCCCGACGACAGGGGGTCCACGAGCAGTACTTC. Residues: CASSPRRQGVHEQYF.